This T cell receptor beta chain emerged from a study of a mutant IDH1 vaccine in newly diagnosed glioma. With regard to this clone: The antigen is unknown.

Time point indicated: week 11, during vaccination. Mutant IDH1 20-mer peptide, at 300 ug, made up each vaccine dose, with topical imiquimod. Trimming left V 4 bases short and J 6 bases short, with 16 bases between. Germline V CDR1 and CDR2: MGHRA, YSYEKL. The CDR3 contains 16 residues. Clones were read by immunoSEQ multiplex PCR, and TCRdb kept only the in-frame ones, dropping some. The top ten hold approximately 6.1% of the sample, which has tens of thousands of clones, 80% seen once. This chain uses TRBV4-1 with TRBJ1-6, with TRBD1 as a possible D gene (6 bases). This material consisted of PBMCs, taken from a glioma patient whose treatment included an IDH1 peptide vaccine. The receptor was derived from a man in his fifties with glioma. The CDR3 DNA sequence: TGCGCCAGCAGCCCTCGGCGAGGGGACACTAATTCACCCCTCCACTTT. Protein sequence: CASSPRRGDTNSPLHF.